Following are 12 T cell receptor beta chains from one sample sequenced in a study of T cell clonotyping in hematopoietic cell transplantation. Sequenced by immunoSEQ multiplex PCR; TCRdb stores in-frame clones only, minus some. The table lists approximately 4,000 clones, around 17% of them singletons, with more than 15% in the top ten. The sequences come from peripheral blood mononuclear cells, collected 30 days after allogeneic stem cell transplant. These TCRs come from a male patient in his fifties who had an allogeneic stem cell transplant from a related donor, so the T cells may come from the graft donor. Some clones in this sample may be carry-over from other donors' samples.

The chain's CDR3 is CASTNGGSNYGYTF. The CDR3 nucleotides read TGTGCCAGCACCAACGGGGGGAGTAACTATGGCTACACCTTC. This sequence joins TRBV6-5 and TRBJ1-2, with D possibly TRBD1 on 5 matching bases. Germline values: CDR1 MNHEY, CDR2 SVGAGI. This CDR3 spans 14 amino acids. V was cut by 7 bases and J by 1 base, with 13 bases left in between.

Only a few counts were recorded for this clone. The V and J genes are TRBV6-5 and TRBJ1-4; D not certain. The V gene's germline CDR1 is MNHEY and CDR2 SVGAGI. CDR3 size: 14 residues. Trimming removed 0 bases at V and 4 bases at J, with 6 bases between. The CDR3, as DNA: TGTGCCAGCAGTTACTCGTCCCTTAATGAAAAACTGTTTTTT. Protein: CASSYSSLNEKLFF.

The rearrangement joins TRBV5-1 to TRBJ1-2; no firm D call. The CDR3 spans 14 residues. Germline V CDR1 and CDR2: SGHRS, YFSETQ. Trimming stripped 0 bases from V and 6 bases from J, with 12 bases between. The CDR3 loop reads CASSLEVFGDGYTF. CDR3 DNA sequence: TGCGCCAGCAGCTTGGAGGTGTTTGGGGATGGCTACACCTTC.

This clone has a handful of counts. This chain uses TRBV29-1 with TRBJ2-5; 7 bases map to TRBD2. The better agreement between TRBJ2-7 and the DNA end casts doubt on the J call. The CDR3 consists of 14 residues. In germline, CDR1 is SQVTM, CDR2 ANQGSEA. This chain's CDR3 is CSVVGLGDKYEQYF. Written as DNA, the CDR3 is TGCAGCGTCGTCGGACTAGGGGATAAGTACGAGCAGTACTTC.

This clone showed up just a few times. The chain is built from TRBV19 and TRBJ1-1, with D uncertain. With 3 bases removed from V and 2 bases from J, the gap between germline ends came to 10 bases. CDR1 and CDR2 from the germline V gene are LNHDA and SQIVND (reference sequence). The CDR3 extends over 14 amino acids. As DNA, the CDR3 is TGTGCCAGTAGTATTGATGGGCCTAACACTGAAGCTTTCTTT. Encoded protein: CASSIDGPNTEAFF.

The V call is TRBV10-3, the J call TRBJ1-1; D uncertain. CDR1 and CDR2 (germline): ENHRY, SYGVKD. The length of the CDR3 is 16 residues. The ends were cut back, 0 bases at V and 1 base at J, with 12 bases in the middle. CDR3 loop: CAISESSMRKNTEAFF. In DNA, the CDR3 is TGTGCCATCAGTGAGTCAAGTATGCGAAAGAACACTGAAGCTTTCTTT.

The chain links TRBV30 to TRBJ2-3; D is unresolved. Germline V gene data show CDR1 as GTSNPN and CDR2 as SVGIG (reference sequence). The length of the CDR3 is 13 residues. The V end lost 3 bases, the J end lost 0 bases, and 7 bases lay between the germline ends. The CDR3, as DNA: TGTGCCTGGAGGAGTCCTAGCACAGATACGCAGTATTTT. Its translation is CAWRSPSTDTQYF.

This clone was counted only a few times. The V call is TRBV5-1, the J call TRBJ2-6; no firm D call. The CDR3 covers 16 residues. Looked up from germline, CDR1 is SGHRS and CDR2 is YFSETQ. Between the trimmed V and J ends, which lost 4 bases and 6 bases, there was a span of 17 bases. The CDR3 coding sequence is TGCGCCAGCAGCCGCGGACCCCCAGATCTGGCCAACGTCCTGACTTTC. This codes for CASSRGPPDLANVLTF.

This chain's CDR3 is CASSLQSHGYEQYF. The CDR3, as DNA: TGCGCCAGCAGCCTACAGTCGCATGGGTACGAGCAGTACTTC. The chain links TRBV4-3 to TRBJ2-7; D gene unclear. CDR1 LGHNA and CDR2 YSLEER come from the germline V gene. V shed 4 bases and J shed 4 bases, with 14 bases lying between them. This CDR3 region has 14 residues.

This clone counts as medium-sized. The CDR3 DNA reads as TGTGCCAGCAGTCCTCGGGGGTTGGAAGAGACCCAGTACTTC. Protein: CASSPRGLEETQYF. The chain recombines TRBV14 with TRBJ2-5; a possible D gene is TRBD2 (6 bases). V was trimmed by 6 bases and J by 3 bases, leaving 14 bases between them. The germline gives CDR1 SGHDN, CDR2 FVKESK. The CDR3 has 14 amino acids.

The CDR3 bases are TGTGCCAGCAGTGAAGGACCGAGCTACGAGCAGTACTTC. Amino acid sequence: CASSEGPSYEQYF. This chain links TRBV6-4 with TRBJ2-7; D remains unclear. The CDR3 is 13 residues long. Trimming pared 3 bases from V and 3 bases from J, leaving 9 bases between. Germline V gene data show CDR1 as MRHNA and CDR2 as SNTAGT.

This clone was seen a few times. This chain's CDR3 is CSARPTGEQYF. CDR3 nucleotides: TGCAGTGCTAGACCCACCGGCGAGCAGTACTTC. The gene calls are TRBV20-1 and TRBJ2-7; D is undetermined. V lost 2 bases to trimming and J lost 6 bases, with 8 bases between them. Looked up from germline, CDR1 is DFQATT and CDR2 is SNEGSKA (reference sequence). This CDR3 contains 11 residues.